This entry lists 14 T cell receptor beta chains sequenced from one sample in a study of blood T cells in healthy people across ages. The use of a sample-barcoded 5' primer and a J-beta primer mix characterized a second PCR of roughly 6 to 11 cycles. MiXCR was run by TCRdb on the 5' RACE reads, yielding one entry per CDR3 protein. The table shows fewer than 750,000 distinct CDR3 sequences, with roughly 43% occurring only once. Sequencing input: blood. The receptors were gathered from an elderly man in good health.

The chain couples TRBV7-2 to TRBJ1-3, with D hard to call. The CDR3 contains 13 residues. Germline CDR1 reads SGHTA; CDR2 reads FQGNSA. V dropped 4 bases and J dropped 7 bases, with 11 bases sitting between them. For the CDR3, the DNA is TGTGCCAGCAGCTCGAGGGCCCAGAACACCATATATTTT. Its translation is CASSSRAQNTIYF.

The J gene is TRBJ2-1, the V gene TRBV10-3; 8 bases are a match to TRBD2. Germline V gives CDR1 ENHRY, CDR2 SYGVKD. The CDR3 spans 12 residues. With V trimmed by 3 bases and J by 13 bases, 5 bases remained unmatched. In DNA form, the CDR3 reads TGTGCCATCAGTGAAGGACTAGCTCACCAGTTCTTC. Amino acid sequence: CAISEGLAHQFF.

The chain recombines TRBV20-1 with TRBJ2-3; possibly TRBD2 for D (5 bases). Germline V gene sequence: CDR1 DFQATT, CDR2 SNEGSKA (reference sequence). Trimming shortened V by 6 bases and J by 4 bases, and 11 bases separated the two germline ends. The CDR3 consists of 12 residues. The DNA of the CDR3 is TGCAGTGCCATCCTACTAGCAGATACGCAGTATTTT. Its translation is CSAILLADTQYF.

V usage is TRBV7-2 and J usage is TRBJ2-7; D possibly uses TRBD1 or TRBD2 (7 bases each). Looked up from germline, CDR1 is SGHTA and CDR2 is FQGNSA. The CDR3 runs 18 residues. V shed 2 bases and J shed 3 bases, with 23 bases lying between them. The CDR3 bases are TGTGCCAGCAGCTTAAGGCCCGCCGGGAGGACAGGACACTACGAGCAGTACTTC. Its translation is CASSLRPAGRTGHYEQYF.

This chain connects TRBV30 to TRBJ1-4; TRBD1 aligns across 7 bases. In germline, CDR1 is GTSNPN, CDR2 SVGIG (reference sequence). The CDR3 has 12 amino acids. V trimming: 2 bases; J trimming: 7 bases; junction bases outside the gene matches: 1. The CDR3, as DNA: TGTGCCTGGAGTAGACAGGGTGAAAAACTGTTTTTT. Amino acids: CAWSRQGEKLFF.

This clonotype was counted a few times. V usage is TRBV12-5 and J usage is TRBJ2-5; D uncertain. Germline CDR1 is LGHNT and CDR2 is FRNRAP. V lost 0 bases and J lost 11, with 13 bases in between. The CDR3 sequence is 13 residues long. CDR3 amino acids: CASGLVYSFEQYF. CDR3 in DNA: TGTGCTAGTGGTTTGGTATACAGTTTTGAGCAGTACTTC.

This chain links TRBV24-1 with TRBJ2-1; the D is unclear. Germline loops: CDR1 KGHDR, CDR2 SFDVKD. This CDR3 region has 16 residues. V lost 6 bases and J 0 bases, leaving 14 bases between the germline ends. The CDR3 bases are TGTGCCACCAGTTCTGATTCGGCCTCCTCCTACAATGAGCAGTTCTTC. Protein product: CATSSDSASSYNEQFF.

This clonotype was seen a few times. The CDR3 protein is CGGADSGGGYTF. The DNA of the CDR3 is TGTGGGGGAGCGGACTCTGGAGGGGGCTACACCTTC. V gene TRBV7-8 combines with J gene TRBJ1-2, with D unresolved. The germline gives CDR1 SGHVS, CDR2 FQNEAQ. The CDR3 is 12 amino acids.

This chain connects TRBV9 to TRBJ2-1; 9 bases fit TRBD2. The length of the CDR3 is 14 residues. The ends lost 3 bases at V and 6 bases at J; junction bases unmatched: 4. From germline, CDR1 is SGDLS and CDR2 YYNGEE. This CDR3 reads CASSATSGGNEQFF. The CDR3, as DNA: TGTGCCAGCAGCGCGACTAGCGGTGGCAATGAGCAGTTCTTC. Looking up the rest from reference TRBV9 and TRBJ2-1 gives the full variable domain: DSGVTQTPKHLITATGQRVTLRCSPRSGDLSVYWYQQSLDQGLQFLIQYYNGEERAKGNILERFSAQQFPDLHSELNLSSLELGDSALYFCASSATSGGNEQFFGPGTRLTVL.

This clonotype was detected only a few times. The chain is built from TRBV29-1 and TRBJ1-1; unclear D gene. Trimming stripped 7 bases from V and 4 bases from J, with 16 bases between. The length of the CDR3 is 13 residues. Germline assignment: CDR1 SQVTM and CDR2 ANQGSEA. CDR3 residues: CSATMGVATEAFF. The CDR3 coding sequence is TGCAGCGCTACCATGGGAGTCGCCACTGAAGCTTTCTTT.

A few counts support this clonotype. The CDR3 sequence: CASNLGRYNEQFF. The CDR3 DNA follows: TGTGCCAGCAACCTTGGACGGTACAATGAGCAGTTCTTC. The chain couples TRBV6-2 or TRBV6-3 to TRBJ2-1; no firm D call. Germline CDR1 MNHEY, CDR2 SVGEGT. V lost 7 bases and J 4 bases, leaving 11 bases between the germline ends. The CDR3 is 13 residues long.

This clonotype was seen repeatedly, ten times or more. J is TRBJ1-5 and V is TRBV6-6; no definite D call. CDR1 and CDR2 (germline): MNHNY, SVGAGI (reference sequence). V dropped 2 bases and J dropped 3 bases, with 5 bases sitting between them. The CDR3 totals 13 residues. CDR3 protein: CASSYSLNQPQHF. DNA for the CDR3: TGTGCCAGCAGTTACAGTCTCAATCAGCCCCAGCATTTT.

This clonotype was detected only a few times. This chain links TRBV7-9 with TRBJ2-3; TRBD2 matches at 11 bases. Germline loops: CDR1 SEHNR, CDR2 FQNEAQ (reference sequence). Losses at the gene ends were 5 bases for V and 4 bases for J; bases not matched to a gene: 8. This CDR3 is 16 amino acids long. The CDR3 DNA reads as TGTGCCAGCAGCCAAAATAGCGGGAGGGCGGCAGATACGCAGTATTTT. Its protein is CASSQNSGRAADTQYF.

The chain couples TRBV5-1 to TRBJ1-2, with 9 bases that match TRBD1. The V and J ends lost 4 bases and 4 bases, in that order; junction bases with no gene match: 5. CDR1 is SGHRS, CDR2 YFSETQ, per germline. CDR3 size: 14 residues. This CDR3 is CASSEGQGLYGYTF. DNA of the CDR3: TGCGCCAGCAGCGAGGGACAGGGCCTCTATGGCTACACCTTC. The complete variable domain, with remaining parts taken from reference TRBV5-1 and TRBJ1-2, reads KAGVTQTPRYLIKTRGQQVTLSCSPISGHRSVSWYQQTPGQGLQFLFEYFSETQRNKGNFPGRFSGRQFSNSRSEMNVSTLELGDSALYLCASSEGQGLYGYTFGSGTRLTVV.